This T cell receptor beta chain was identified in a study of shared clonotypes between healthy human individuals. General observations from the study: Rarefaction gave evidence that sorted-subset sequencing remained incomplete despite large depth. Naive subsets typically showed greater estimated richness than memory subsets. Only a few donors were included, so the genetic and exposure-history diversity represented was limited.

Sequencing was performed with immunoSEQ multiplex PCR; in TCRdb, only in-frame clones are kept and a portion is missing. The repertoire holds approximately 530,000 clones, with around 96% as singletons. The V gene's germline CDR1 is SEHNR and CDR2 FQNEAQ (reference sequence). Deletions cut 5 bases from V and 10 bases from J, with 12 bases between. The CDR3 spans 12 residues. A split of CD4+ cells into CD45RA+ naive and CD45RA-negative memory subsets was performed. A note on this clone: The antigen is unknown.

Sequences were obtained from naive CD4+ T cells sorted from blood. Noted subset: CD45RA+ positively selected. V is TRBV7-9 and J is TRBJ2-4; D unclear. The TCR was taken from a woman under 40 in good health. The DNA of the CDR3 is TGTGCCAGCAGCCCAACGAATAGGATTCAGTACTTC. This sequence encodes CASSPTNRIQYF.